The 9 T cell receptor beta chains below come from one sample, sequenced in a study of shared clonotypes between healthy human individuals. Some clones are missing from TCRdb's copy, which holds only in-frame ones; the method was immunoSEQ multiplex PCR. In the table there are more than 2 million clones, about 94% of which are singletons. Source material: naive CD4+ T cells sorted from blood. Indicated subset: CD45RA+ positively selected. The source of these receptors is a man aged 18 to 29 in good health.

The chain is built from TRBV5-1 and TRBJ2-5; D gene ambiguous. This CDR3 contains 14 residues. Trimming stripped 0 bases from V and 4 bases from J, with 10 bases between. Germline V gene sequence: CDR1 SGHRS, CDR2 YFSETQ. CDR3 in amino acids: CASSLDFARETQYF. The CDR3 bases are TGCGCCAGCAGCTTGGACTTCGCTCGAGAGACCCAGTACTTC.

This sequence joins TRBV4-1 and TRBJ2-5; TRBD2 agrees at 9 bases. V was pared by 0 bases and J by 4 bases, with 6 bases of the junction left unmatched. CDR1 and CDR2 from the germline V gene are MGHRA and YSYEKL. The CDR3 extends over 16 amino acids. CDR3 region: CASSQDPAGGRETQYF. The DNA of the CDR3 is TGCGCCAGCAGCCAAGATCCAGCGGGAGGCCGAGAGACCCAGTACTTC.

CDR3 loop: CASSEVGVLTDTQYF. CDR3 nucleotides: TGTGCCAGCAGTGAGGTGGGAGTTCTCACAGATACGCAGTATTTT. The genes are TRBV6-1 and TRBJ2-3; D might be TRBD2 (5 bases). The CDR3 consists of 15 residues. The germline CDR1 and CDR2 sequences are MNHNS and SASEGT. V shed 3 bases and J shed 2 bases, with 12 bases lying between them.

V gene TRBV28 combines with J gene TRBJ1-3; 7 nucleotides match TRBD1. The CDR3 is 16 residues long. Trimming cost V 3 bases and J 1 base; bases outside gene matches: 6. The germline CDR1 and CDR2 sequences are MDHEN and SYDVKM. The CDR3 loop reads CASSFRGQSSGNTIYF. DNA of the CDR3: TGTGCCAGCAGTTTCCGGGGACAGTCTTCTGGAAACACCATATATTTT.

In its sample, this clone was seen once. V and J are TRBV6-1 and TRBJ2-7; D not resolved. Trimming pared 3 bases from V and 1 base from J, leaving 10 bases between. The V gene's germline CDR1 is MNHNS and CDR2 SASEGT. The CDR3 totals 14 residues. CDR3 DNA: TGTGCCAGCAGTGACAGGTCAAAGTCCTACGAGCAGTACTTC. This codes for CASSDRSKSYEQYF.

This chain connects TRBV5-3 to TRBJ2-7; maybe TRBD2 (5 bases). TRBV5-3 is noted as an ORF with a role that remains uncertain. Trimming stripped 9 bases from V and 4 bases from J, with 20 bases between. The CDR3 length is 14 residues. The CDR3 DNA is TGTGCCACGCCCCGGCGGAGGCAAGGGTACGAGCAGTACTTC. Its protein is CATPRRRQGYEQYF.

This chain connects TRBV4-1 to TRBJ2-1, with 9 bases lining up with TRBD2. The CDR3 runs 17 residues. The J segment lost 6 bases and the V segment lost 0 bases, leaving 9 bases of the junction unmatched. The V gene's germline CDR1 is MGHRA and CDR2 YSYEKL. The CDR3 region is CASSQESGTSWTNEQFF. For the CDR3, the DNA is TGCGCCAGCAGCCAAGAATCTGGGACTAGCTGGACCAATGAGCAGTTCTTC.

J is TRBJ1-1 and V is TRBV21-1; the listed D gene, TRBD1, was not tested against the DNA. TRBV21-1 is a pseudogene segment. This CDR3 has 13 amino acids. CDR3 coding DNA: TGTGCCATCGCAAACGTAAGGGGGACTGAAGCTTTCTTT. This gives the protein CAIANVRGTEAFF.

With regard to this clone: Other DNA sequences of this sample code for an identical CDR3. The rearrangement joins TRBV10-3 to TRBJ1-1; the D is unclear. Trimming shortened V by 4 bases and J by 1 base, and 7 bases separated the two germline ends. The CDR3 covers 13 residues. CDR1 and CDR2 from the germline V gene are ENHRY and SYGVKD. CDR3 coding DNA: TGTGCCATCAGTGGAAGCCAGAACACTGAAGCTTTCTTT. It translates to CAISGSQNTEAFF.